This TCR beta chain was observed in a study of blood T cell repertoires in COVID-19 (dated by TCRdb to the early 2020s). Some background on the complete study: The collaborator samples originated in the United States, Italy and Spain and spanned the acute and convalescent phases of COVID-19. The material from the prospective study consisted of cDNA or gDNA derived from T cells, B-cell-depleted T cells, or PBMCs. The dataset comprised deeply sampled blood TCRbeta repertoires from subjects exposed to, actively infected with, or recovered from COVID-19. The sample metadata nearly always contained a de-identified subject ID, COVID-19 status, age in years and sex. The repertoires were made available in a free public database intended to serve as a resource for research on the immune response to SARS-CoV-2. Where available, HLA class I and class II types were obtained from metadata supplied by the sample provider rather than from assay-based typing. The samples were drawn from two sources: the first 160 participants of the ongoing ImmuneRACE study, and 1,200 or so subjects contributed by 6 global collaborators. General findings and caveats noted by the study authors: The quantity of clinical and demographic metadata differed by source and by participant and was supplied without curation.

Each collaborating institution followed its own protocols to collect whole blood in K2EDTA tubes. For TCRbeta analysis, collaborators shipped samples as frozen whole blood, isolated PBMCs, or DNA extracted from either of those sample types. The CDR3 holds 14 amino acids from the cysteine to the phenylalanine. Solely the CDR3 DNA is kept, with 42 bases framed from the first base. As encoded in the germline V gene (reference sequence), CDR1 is LNHNV while CDR2 is YYDKDF. Cut back by 7 bases and 1 base, the V and J ends lie 14 bases apart. The immunoSEQ Assay, a bias-controlled multiplex PCR, was used to amplify TCRbeta CDR3 regions from genomic DNA. Regarding the original processing steps: The number of nucleated cells in each sample was estimated from the amplification of reference gene primers within the assay. To quantify the absolute abundance of each unique TCRbeta CDR3 rearrangement, sequence reads were collapsed and filtered. For each sample, productive Simpson clonality was calculated by taking the square root of Simpson's diversity index across productive rearrangements. Here the immuneACCESS table is served through TCRdb, limited to in-frame sequences with V and J called. Missing clones are a known gap in these copies; in checked studies unresolved V genes cover under half, and the rest lacks a known reason. V, J and clone size were drawn from that table, and D and trimming were deduced from the DNA. The sample contains more than 80,000 clones, roughly four fifths of them found a single time. The ten largest clones capture around 15% of the sample.

Notes on this clone: Its antigen target is currently unknown. No base qualities exist here, and no much larger clone lies one base off it.

The V gene is TRBV15 and the J gene is TRBJ2-7, with a tentative D gene TRBD1 over 5 matching bases. The receptor was derived from a woman aged 60-70 years with acute or convalescent COVID-19. The specimen sequenced was peripheral blood. In nucleotides, the sequence is TGTGCCACCAAATGGACAATGACATCCTACGAGCAGTACTTC. This translates into CATKWTMTSYEQYF.